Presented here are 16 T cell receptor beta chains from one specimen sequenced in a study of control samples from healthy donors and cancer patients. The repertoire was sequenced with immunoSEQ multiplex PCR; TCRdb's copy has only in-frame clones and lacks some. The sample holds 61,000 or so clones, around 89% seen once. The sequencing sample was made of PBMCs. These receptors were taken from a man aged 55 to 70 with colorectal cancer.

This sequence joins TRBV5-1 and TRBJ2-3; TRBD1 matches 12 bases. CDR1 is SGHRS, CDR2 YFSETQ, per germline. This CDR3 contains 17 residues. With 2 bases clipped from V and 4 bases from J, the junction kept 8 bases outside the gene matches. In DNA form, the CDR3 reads TGCGCCAGCAGCTTAGGTACCGGGACAGGGGGCGCAGATACGCAGTATTTT. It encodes CASSLGTGTGGADTQYF.

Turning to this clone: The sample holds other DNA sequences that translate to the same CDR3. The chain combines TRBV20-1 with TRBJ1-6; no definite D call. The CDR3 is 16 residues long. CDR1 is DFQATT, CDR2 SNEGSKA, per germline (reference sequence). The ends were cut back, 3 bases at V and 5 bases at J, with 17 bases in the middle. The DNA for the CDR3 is TGCAGTGCTAGTTTAACGGGTGTCCGAGATAATTCACCCCTCCACTTT. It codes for CSASLTGVRDNSPLHF.

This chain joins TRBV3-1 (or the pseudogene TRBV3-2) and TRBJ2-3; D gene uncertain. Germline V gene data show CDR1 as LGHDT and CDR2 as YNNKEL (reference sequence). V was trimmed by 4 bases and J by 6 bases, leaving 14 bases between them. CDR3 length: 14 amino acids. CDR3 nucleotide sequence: TGTGCCAGCAGCCGCGAGTTTCTGGTCGATACGCAGTATTTT. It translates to CASSREFLVDTQYF.

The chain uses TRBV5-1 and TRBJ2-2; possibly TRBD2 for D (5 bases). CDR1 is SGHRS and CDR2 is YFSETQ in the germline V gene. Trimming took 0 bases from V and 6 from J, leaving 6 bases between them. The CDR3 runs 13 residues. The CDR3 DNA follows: TGCGCCAGCAGCTTGGGAGGGTCCGGGGAGCTGTTTTTT. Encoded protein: CASSLGGSGELFF.

CDR3 DNA: TGTGCCAGCAGTGCCTACAGGGGGTCCAACTATGGCTACACCTTC. Its protein product is CASSAYRGSNYGYTF. The V call is TRBV6-6, the J call TRBJ1-2, with 8 bases that match TRBD1. With V trimmed by 5 bases and J by 2 bases, 7 bases remained unmatched. Germline V CDR1 and CDR2: MNHNY, SVGAGI (reference sequence). The CDR3 has 15 residues.

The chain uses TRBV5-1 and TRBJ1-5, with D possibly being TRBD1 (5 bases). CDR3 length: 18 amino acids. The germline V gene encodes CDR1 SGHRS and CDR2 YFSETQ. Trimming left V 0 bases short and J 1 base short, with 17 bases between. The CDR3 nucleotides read TGCGCCAGCAGCTTGGTCTTAGGGTGGCAGGGAAGCAATCAGCCCCAGCATTTT. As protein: CASSLVLGWQGSNQPQHF.

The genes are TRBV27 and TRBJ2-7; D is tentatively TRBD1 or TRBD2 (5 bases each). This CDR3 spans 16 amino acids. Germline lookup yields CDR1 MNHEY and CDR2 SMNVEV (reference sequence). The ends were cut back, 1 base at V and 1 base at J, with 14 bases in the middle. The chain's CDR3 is CASSLLFEGPSYEQYF. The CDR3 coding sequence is TGTGCCAGCAGTTTATTGTTTGAGGGGCCTTCCTACGAGCAGTACTTC.

The CDR3 bases are TGCGCCAGCAGCCAAGACTTGGGCAGGGATGAAGCTTTCTTT. As protein: CASSQDLGRDEAFF. The V and J genes are TRBV4-3 and TRBJ1-1, with D perhaps matching TRBD1 (5 bases). The V and J ends lost 0 bases and 7 bases respectively, with 12 bases between them. This CDR3 has 14 amino acids. Germline values: CDR1 LGHNA, CDR2 YSLEER.

CDR3 coding DNA: TGTGCCTGGAGTCGAGGTGCAGGGGGCTTAAGCGAGCAGTACTTC. Amino acids: CAWSRGAGGLSEQYF. V gene TRBV30 combines with J gene TRBJ2-7; 8 bases match TRBD1. The CDR3 has 15 residues. Germline CDR1 reads GTSNPN; CDR2 reads SVGIG (reference sequence). The V segment lost 2 bases and the J segment 6 bases; nucleotides outside the gene matches: 12.

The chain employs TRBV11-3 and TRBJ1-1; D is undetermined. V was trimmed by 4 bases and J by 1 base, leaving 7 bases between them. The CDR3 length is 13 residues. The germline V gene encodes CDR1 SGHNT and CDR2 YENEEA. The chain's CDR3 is CASSSDPNTEAFF. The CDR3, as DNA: TGTGCCAGCAGCTCAGACCCGAACACTGAAGCTTTCTTT.

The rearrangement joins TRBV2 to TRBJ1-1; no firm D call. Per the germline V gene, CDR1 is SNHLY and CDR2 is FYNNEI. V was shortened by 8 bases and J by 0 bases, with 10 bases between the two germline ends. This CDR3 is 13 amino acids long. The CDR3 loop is CASLTPVNTEAFF. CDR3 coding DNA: TGTGCCAGCCTCACGCCCGTGAACACTGAAGCTTTCTTT.

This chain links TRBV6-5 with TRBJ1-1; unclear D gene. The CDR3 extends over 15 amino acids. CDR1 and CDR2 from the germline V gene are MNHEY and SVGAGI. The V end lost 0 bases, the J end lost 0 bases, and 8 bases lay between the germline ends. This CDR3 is CASSYSLALNTEAFF. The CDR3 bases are TGTGCCAGCAGTTACTCCTTGGCCTTGAACACTGAAGCTTTCTTT.

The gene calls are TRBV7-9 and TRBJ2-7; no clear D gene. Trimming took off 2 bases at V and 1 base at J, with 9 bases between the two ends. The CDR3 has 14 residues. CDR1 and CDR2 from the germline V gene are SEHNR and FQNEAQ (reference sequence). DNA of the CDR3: TGTGCCAGCAGCTTAACCGGGCCATCCTACGAGCAGTACTTC. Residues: CASSLTGPSYEQYF.

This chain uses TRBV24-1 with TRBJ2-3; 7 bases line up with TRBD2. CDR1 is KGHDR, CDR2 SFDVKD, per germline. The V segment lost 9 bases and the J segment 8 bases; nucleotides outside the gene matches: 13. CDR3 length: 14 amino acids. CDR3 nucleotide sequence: TGTGCCACCCAGTTGGGGGGGGTGGTGGGTACGCAGTATTTT. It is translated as CATQLGGVVGTQYF.

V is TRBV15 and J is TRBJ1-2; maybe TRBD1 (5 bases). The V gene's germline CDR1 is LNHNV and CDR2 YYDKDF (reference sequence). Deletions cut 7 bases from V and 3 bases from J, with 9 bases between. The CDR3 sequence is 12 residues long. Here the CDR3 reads CATTPGDYGYTF. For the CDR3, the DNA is TGTGCCACCACCCCGGGGGACTATGGCTACACCTTC.

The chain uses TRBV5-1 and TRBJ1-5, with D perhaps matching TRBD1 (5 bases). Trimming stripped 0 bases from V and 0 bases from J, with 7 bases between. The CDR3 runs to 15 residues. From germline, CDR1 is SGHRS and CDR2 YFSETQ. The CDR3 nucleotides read TGCGCCAGCAGCTTGGGTGGGGCTAGCAATCAGCCCCAGCATTTT. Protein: CASSLGGASNQPQHF.